This T cell receptor beta chain was retrieved from a study of blood T cells in healthy people across ages. Germline V lookup: CDR1 SNHLY, CDR2 FYNNEI. The CDR3 loop spans 15 amino acids. A sample-barcoded 5' primer and a J-beta primer mix were used in a second PCR of about 7 to 12 cycles. TCRdb re-analysed the 5' RACE reads in MiXCR, keeping a single row per CDR3 protein. The table records fewer than 1 million distinct CDR3 sequences, under 45% of them present only once. In regard to this clonotype: Its antigen is not identified. An end of the junction does not agree with germline; a read error may underlie this.

Study-wide results and limits: More naive CD4+ cells and higher diversity marked long-lived donors relative to aged donors. Roughly linear age-related decline in beta diversity appeared, significant by age around 36.

This sequence originates from a man in his 60s in good health. This chain uses TRBV2 with TRBJ1-5; tentatively, D is TRBD1 (6 bases). Sequenced: blood. The CDR3 sequence is CDSREQGGGNQPQHF. The DNA for the CDR3 is TGTGACAGCAGAGAACAGGGAGGAGGCAATCAGCCCCAGCATTTT.